This T cell receptor beta chain was captured in a study of T cells in Graves' hyperthyroidism and ophthalmopathy. Ten or more counts support this clonotype. From RNA transcripts, TCR beta CDR3 regions were amplified. A set of HTBI primers served as the primers for a first-round RT-PCR of the TCR CDR3. MiXCR was run by TCRdb on the multiplex PCR reads, yielding one entry per CDR3 protein. The data hold 500,000 to 600,000 distinct CDR3 sequences, with 40% to 55% observed a single time. Between the trimmed V and J ends, which lost 5 bases and 8 bases, there was a span of 21 bases. Germline V gives CDR1 ENHRY, CDR2 SYGVKD. This CDR3 comprises 15 residues.

Sequencing used peripheral blood or thyroid tissue (not recorded which). J is TRBJ1-2 and V is TRBV10-3, with a possible D match to TRBD1 (5 bases). The sequence derives from a woman under 30 with Graves' hyperthyroidism. The CDR3 spells CAISNRTFPLVGYTF. CDR3 sequence (DNA): TGTGCCATCAGTAATCGGACATTTCCCCTCGTGGGCTACACCTTC.